This passage covers 7 T cell receptor beta chains from one sample sequenced in a study of cytomegalovirus exposure and HLA in healthy donors. PCR employed 60 Vbeta and 13 Jbeta primers. Assay used: immunoSEQ multiplex PCR; TCRdb lists only in-frame clones, some missing. This table holds 50,000 or so clones, 72% found once. Sequencing was performed on PBMCs. All receptors come from a woman aged 50 to 60 in good health and CMV-seronegative.

The J gene is TRBJ2-1, the V gene TRBV29-1, with 8 bases aligning to TRBD1. The CDR3 contains 14 residues. V was clipped by 3 bases and J by 2 bases; unmatched bases: 3. Per germline, CDR1 SQVTM and CDR2 ANQGSEA. This CDR3 reads CSVDAGGPYNEQFF. For the CDR3, the DNA is TGCAGCGTTGACGCAGGGGGCCCCTACAATGAGCAGTTCTTC.

The chain uses TRBV27 and TRBJ1-1; D is unclear. The CDR3 is made up of 13 amino acids. V shed 2 bases and J shed 2 bases, with 6 bases lying between them. Germline CDR1 MNHEY, CDR2 SMNVEV (reference sequence). CDR3 loop: CASSLIRNTEAFF. The CDR3 coding sequence is TGTGCCAGCAGTTTAATCAGAAACACTGAAGCTTTCTTT.

The chain recombines TRBV6-1 with TRBJ2-7; TRBD2 matches 7 bases. This CDR3 is 14 amino acids long. The J segment lost 5 bases and the V segment lost 3 bases, leaving 7 bases of the junction unmatched. CDR1 is MNHNS and CDR2 is SASEGT in the germline V gene. The DNA for the CDR3 is TGTGCCAGCAGTGAGCGGGGGAGTACGGACGAGCAGTACTTC. Amino acid sequence: CASSERGSTDEQYF.

The chain carries TRBV19 and TRBJ1-1; D unresolved. Germline values: CDR1 LNHDA, CDR2 SQIVND (reference sequence). Trimming shortened V by 4 bases and J by 7 bases, and 16 bases separated the two germline ends. The CDR3 is 14 amino acids. In DNA form, the CDR3 reads TGTGCCAGTAGTAGAGGGCAGGCCAGCCATGAAGCTTTCTTT. This sequence encodes CASSRGQASHEAFF.

This clone was counted only a few times. J is TRBJ1-5 and V is TRBV19; the D gene is possibly TRBD1 (5 bases). CDR1 is LNHDA and CDR2 is SQIVND in the germline V gene (reference sequence). V lost 9 bases and J 0 bases, leaving 15 bases between the germline ends. CDR3 size: 15 residues. In DNA, the CDR3 is TGTGCCAGCGACGGGGGATTCTATAGCAATCAGCCCCAGCATTTT. This encodes CASDGGFYSNQPQHF.

The chain combines TRBV2 with TRBJ1-6; TRBD1 matches at 8 bases. The CDR3 is made up of 15 amino acids. Germline CDR1 SNHLY, CDR2 FYNNEI. V shed 3 bases, J shed 10 bases, and the junction held 8 bases outside the gene matches. CDR3 DNA sequence: TGTGCCAGCAGTGATGCGTTCAGGGGGCAGTCACCCCTCCACTTT. It encodes CASSDAFRGQSPLHF. Filled out from reference TRBV2 and TRBJ1-6, the complete variable domain reads EPEVTQTPSHQVTQMGQEVILRCVPISNHLYFYWYRQILGQKVEFLVSFYNNEISEKSEIFDDQFSVERPDGSNFTLKIRSTKLEDSAMYFCASSDAFRGQSPLHFGNGTRLTVT.

The chain recombines TRBV11-2 with TRBJ2-1, with 7 bases identical to TRBD2. This CDR3 is 15 amino acids long. CDR1 and CDR2 from the germline V gene are SGHAT and FQNNGV. The V segment lost 3 bases and the J segment 14 bases; nucleotides outside the gene matches: 16. The CDR3 nucleotides are TGTGCCAGCAGCTTTAGCCTAGCGGTTCTTAGGGGAAAGTTCTTC. It encodes CASSFSLAVLRGKFF.